This entry concerns a single T cell receptor (beta chain). The antigen is not known. This sample was taken from a study of cytomegalovirus exposure and HLA in healthy donors. Turning to the study itself: An analysis done earlier identified about 120 million unique TCR beta sequences from about 179 million T cells. The study's findings and limits: From TCR beta sequences, most subjects' HLA-A and HLA-B alleles were reportedly predicted accurately. In an earlier analysis, most TCR beta V segments were productive about 90% or about 30% of the time.

J was trimmed by 8 bases and V by 6 bases; bases with no gene match: 9. Germline CDR1 reads SGHRS; CDR2 reads YFSETQ. The CDR3 loop spans 14 amino acids. Use of 60 Vbeta and 13 Jbeta primers characterized the PCR. Clones were sequenced by immunoSEQ multiplex PCR, and TCRdb holds only the in-frame ones, with some missing. Of tens of thousands of clones in the sample, 68% were seen once. The sample taken for sequencing was PBMCs. The rearrangement joins TRBV5-1 to TRBJ1-2; 11 bases are shared with TRBD1. The TCR originated in a middle-aged man in good health and CMV-seronegative. DNA of the CDR3: TGCGCCAGCACGTTGGACAGGGGGCAAGGGGGCTACACCTTC. It encodes CASTLDRGQGGYTF. Together with reference TRBV5-1 and TRBJ1-2, the CDR3 gives the full variable domain: KAGVTQTPRYLIKTRGQQVTLSCSPISGHRSVSWYQQTPGQGLQFLFEYFSETQRNKGNFPGRFSGRQFSNSRSEMNVSTLELGDSALYLCASTLDRGQGGYTFGSGTRLTVV.